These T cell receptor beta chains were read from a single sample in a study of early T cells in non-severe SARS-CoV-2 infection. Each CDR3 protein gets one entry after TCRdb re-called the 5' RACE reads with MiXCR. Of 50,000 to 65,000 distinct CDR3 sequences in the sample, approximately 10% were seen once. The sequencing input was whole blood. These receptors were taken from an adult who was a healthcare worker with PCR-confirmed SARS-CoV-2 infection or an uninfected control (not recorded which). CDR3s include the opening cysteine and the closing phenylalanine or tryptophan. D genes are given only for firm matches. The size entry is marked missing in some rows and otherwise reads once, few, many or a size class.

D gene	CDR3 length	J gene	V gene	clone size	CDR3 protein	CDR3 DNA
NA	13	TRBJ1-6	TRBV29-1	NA	CSVRYDPNSPLHF	TGCAGCGTTAGATACGACCCTAATTCACCCCTCCACTTT
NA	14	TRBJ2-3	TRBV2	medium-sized	CASKGGQGTDTQYF	TGTGCCAGCAAGGGGGGGCAGGGCACAGATACGCAGTATTTT
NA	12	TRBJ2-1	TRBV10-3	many	CATKPGIDEQFF	TGTGCCACCAAACCAGGAATCGATGAGCAGTTCTTC
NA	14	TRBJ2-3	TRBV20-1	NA	CSASSGGAPDTQYF	TGCAGTGCTAGTAGTGGGGGGGCCCCAGATACGCAGTATTTT
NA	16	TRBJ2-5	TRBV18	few	CASSNQGGTHQETQYF	TGTGCCAGCTCAAACCAGGGGGGAACCCATCAAGAGACCCAGTACTTC
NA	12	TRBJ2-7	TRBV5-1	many	CASSAGTPEQYF	TGCGCCAGCAGCGCCGGGACCCCGGAGCAGTACTTC
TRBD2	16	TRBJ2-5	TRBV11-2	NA	CASSLGLAGGIETQYF	TGTGCCAGCAGCTTAGGTCTAGCGGGAGGGATAGAGACCCAGTACTTC
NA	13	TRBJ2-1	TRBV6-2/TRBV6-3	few	CASTEVGGQGQFF	TGTGCCAGCACCGAAGTCGGGGGTCAGGGGCAGTTCTTC
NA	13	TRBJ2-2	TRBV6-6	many	CASSSSEGGELFF	TGTGCCAGCAGTTCCTCTGAGGGCGGGGAGCTGTTTTTT
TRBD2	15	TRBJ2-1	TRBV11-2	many	CASSSTSGSYNEQFF	TGTGCCAGCAGCAGTACTAGCGGAAGCTACAATGAGCAGTTCTTC
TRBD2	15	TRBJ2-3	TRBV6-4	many	CASSMTSGSPDTQYF	TGTGCCAGCAGCATGACTAGCGGGTCGCCCGATACGCAGTATTTT
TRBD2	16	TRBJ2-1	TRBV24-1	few	CATSELAGGPQYEQFF	TGTGCCACCAGTGAGCTAGCGGGAGGGCCTCAATATGAGCAGTTCTTC
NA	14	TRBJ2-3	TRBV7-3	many	CASSLRGPGDTQYF	TGTGCCAGCAGCTTAAGGGGGCCTGGAGATACGCAGTATTTT
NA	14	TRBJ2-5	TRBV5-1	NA	CASSPRDGQETQYF	TGCGCCAGCAGCCCTAGGGACGGACAAGAGACCCAGTACTTC
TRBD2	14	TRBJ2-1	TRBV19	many	CASSFGAGGNEQFF	TGTGCCAGTAGTTTTGGGGCGGGAGGGAATGAGCAGTTCTTC
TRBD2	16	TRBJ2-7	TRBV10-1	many	CASSQSGTSGSREQYF	TGCGCCAGCAGCCAAAGCGGGACTAGCGGGAGCCGCGAGCAGTACTTC
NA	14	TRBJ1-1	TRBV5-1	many	CASAPSGVSFEAFF	TGCGCCAGCGCCCCATCGGGGGTCAGCTTTGAAGCTTTCTTT
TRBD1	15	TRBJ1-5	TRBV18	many	CASSLTGVGNQPQHF	TGTGCCAGCTCACTGACAGGGGTTGGCAATCAGCCCCAGCATTTT
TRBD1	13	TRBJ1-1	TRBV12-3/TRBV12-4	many	CASMDRVVAEAFF	TGTGCCAGCATGGACAGGGTTGTCGCTGAAGCTTTCTTT
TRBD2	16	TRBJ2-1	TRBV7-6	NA	CASSPAGSPPYNEQFF	TGTGCCAGCAGCCCAGCGGGGAGTCCTCCCTACAATGAGCAGTTCTTC